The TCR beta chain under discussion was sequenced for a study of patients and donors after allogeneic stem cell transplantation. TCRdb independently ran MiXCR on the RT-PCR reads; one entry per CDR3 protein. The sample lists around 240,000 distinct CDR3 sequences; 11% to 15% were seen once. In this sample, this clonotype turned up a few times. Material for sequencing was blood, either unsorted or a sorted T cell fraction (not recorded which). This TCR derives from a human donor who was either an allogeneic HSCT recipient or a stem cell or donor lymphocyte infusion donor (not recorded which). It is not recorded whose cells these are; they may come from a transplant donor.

CDR3: CAWSFTVNTEAFF. The CDR3 coding sequence is TGTGCCTGGAGTTTTACCGTGAACACTGAAGCTTTCTTT. The rearrangement uses TRBV30 and TRBJ1-1, with unresolved D. CDR1 GTSNPN and CDR2 SVGIG come from the germline V gene (reference sequence). This CDR3 is 13 amino acids long. Trimming removed 2 bases from V and 0 bases from J, with 7 bases in between. The full variable domain, with the rest looked up from reference TRBV30 and TRBJ1-1, is SQTIHQWPATLVQPVGSPLSLECTVEGTSNPNLYWYRQAAGRGLQLLFYSVGIGQISSEVPQNLSASRPQDRQFILSSKKLLLSDSGFYLCAWSFTVNTEAFFGQGTRLTVV.